Below, 30 T cell receptor beta chains from the same sample are listed, as sequenced in a study of blood T cell repertoires in COVID-19. The table came from immunoSEQ multiplex PCR; TCRdb's copy has only in-frame clones and leaves some out. Among 40,000 to 60,000 clones listed, less than 80% were seen once. What was sequenced was peripheral blood. The source is a man in his 70s with acute or convalescent COVID-19.

The count of this clone is one. This sequence joins TRBV15 and TRBJ2-1; TRBD2 aligns across 8 bases. This CDR3 is 17 amino acids long. V was pared by 2 bases and J by 1 base, with 7 bases of the junction left unmatched. CDR1 and CDR2 from the germline V gene are LNHNV and YYDKDF (reference sequence). The CDR3 DNA is TGTGCCACCAGCAGATCCTACCGGGGGGGGTCCTACAATGAGCAGTTCTTC. It encodes CATSRSYRGGSYNEQFF.

This rearrangement joins TRBV18 to TRBJ2-7; 8 bases match TRBD1. This CDR3 region has 14 residues. The V segment lost 3 bases and the J segment 1 base; nucleotides outside the gene matches: 2. Germline values: CDR1 KGHSH, CDR2 LQKENI. The CDR3: CASSPRTGSYEQYF. The CDR3 nucleotides read TGTGCCAGCTCACCCCGGACAGGGTCCTACGAGCAGTACTTC.

The rearrangement uses TRBV29-1 and TRBJ1-2; D remains unclear. CDR1 SQVTM and CDR2 ANQGSEA come from the germline V gene. The CDR3 consists of 14 residues. V dropped 3 bases and J dropped 5 bases, with 16 bases sitting between them. The CDR3 is CSVDLAGAGYGYTF. Here the CDR3 DNA reads TGCAGCGTTGATTTGGCAGGTGCTGGGTATGGCTACACCTTC. The full variable domain, completed using reference TRBV29-1 and TRBJ1-2, is SAVISQKPSRDICQRGTSLTIQCQVDSQVTMMFWYRQQPGQSLTLIATANQGSEATYESGFVIDKFPISRPNLTFSTLTVSNMSPEDSSIYLCSVDLAGAGYGYTFGSGTRLTVV.

This clone was recorded only once. The DNA for the CDR3 is TGTGCCACCAGCAGAGATAGGCAGGGGGAGACCCAGTACTTC. Protein: CATSRDRQGETQYF. V is TRBV15 and J is TRBJ2-5; possibly TRBD1 for D (6 bases). Between the trimmed V and J ends, which lost 0 bases and 5 bases, there was a span of 10 bases. This CDR3 has 14 residues. Germline V gene data show CDR1 as LNHNV and CDR2 as YYDKDF (reference sequence).

The genes are TRBV7-9 and TRBJ2-1, with 7 bases identical to TRBD2. V shed 6 bases and J 6 bases; nucleotides not matched to a gene: 5. In germline, CDR1 is SEHNR, CDR2 FQNEAQ (reference sequence). The CDR3 has 13 residues. CDR3 DNA: TGTGCCAGCAGGCGGGAGCCGGTCAATGAGCAGTTCTTC. It translates to CASRREPVNEQFF. The whole variable domain, remainder taken from reference TRBV7-9 and TRBJ2-1, is DTGVSQNPRHKITKRGQNVTFRCDPISEHNRLYWYRQTLGQGPEFLTYFQNEAQLEKSRLLSDRFSAERPKGSFSTLEIQRTEQGDSAMYLCASRREPVNEQFFGPGTRLTVL.

This rearrangement joins TRBV7-3 to TRBJ1-1, with D tentatively TRBD1 (6 bases). Per germline, CDR1 SGHTA and CDR2 FQGTGA. Trimming removed 4 bases at V and 5 bases at J, with 11 bases between. This CDR3 is built from 13 residues. CDR3 in amino acids: CASSSPTGTEAFF. The DNA of the CDR3 is TGTGCCAGCAGCTCCCCTACAGGGACTGAAGCTTTCTTT.

This clone was detected only a few times. The V and J genes are TRBV11-3 and TRBJ2-1; 7 positions agree with TRBD1. This CDR3 comprises 16 residues. The trim removed 2 bases at V and 5 bases at J, leaving 9 bases unmatched. In germline, CDR1 is SGHNT, CDR2 YENEEA. DNA of the CDR3: TGTGCCAGCAGCTTAAGAACAGGGGCGTTCAACAATGAGCAGTTCTTC. Its protein is CASSLRTGAFNNEQFF.

V and J are TRBV15 and TRBJ2-5; D not resolved. CDR1 is LNHNV and CDR2 is YYDKDF in the germline V gene (reference sequence). Trimming left V 1 base short and J 5 bases short, with 5 bases between. This CDR3 comprises 12 residues. Here the CDR3 DNA reads TGTGCCACCAGCAGAGGGGCGGAGACCCAGTACTTC. It yields the protein CATSRGAETQYF.

This clone was recorded once. The chain is built from TRBV11-3 and TRBJ2-1; D remains ambiguous. Trimming removed 1 base from V and 9 bases from J, with 4 bases in between. Germline V gives CDR1 SGHNT, CDR2 YENEEA. This CDR3 is built from 11 residues. The CDR3, as DNA: TGTGCCAGCAGCTTAGCCGGTGAGCAGTTCTTC. It encodes CASSLAGEQFF.

The V and J genes are TRBV5-1 and TRBJ2-3; 8 nucleotides match TRBD2. V trimming: 0 bases; J trimming: 2 bases; junction bases outside the gene matches: 5. Germline CDR1 is SGHRS and CDR2 is YFSETQ. The CDR3 totals 16 residues. CDR3 amino acids: CASSLAAGGPTDTQYF. In DNA form, the CDR3 reads TGCGCCAGCAGCTTGGCGGCGGGAGGTCCCACAGATACGCAGTATTTT. The variable domain in full, completed from reference TRBV5-1 and TRBJ2-3, reads KAGVTQTPRYLIKTRGQQVTLSCSPISGHRSVSWYQQTPGQGLQFLFEYFSETQRNKGNFPGRFSGRQFSNSRSEMNVSTLELGDSALYLCASSLAAGGPTDTQYFGPGTRLTVL.

The rearrangement links TRBV27 to TRBJ2-7, with D possibly being TRBD1 (6 bases). The CDR3 has 13 amino acids. Germline V CDR1 and CDR2: MNHEY, SMNVEV (reference sequence). The V gene lost 7 bases and the J gene lost 3 bases, with 13 bases spanning the gap. CDR3 nucleotides: TGTGCCAGCAAGGGGGACCGGGACTACGAGCAGTACTTC. It codes for CASKGDRDYEQYF.

This clone was observed once. V is TRBV5-6 and J is TRBJ2-1, with 10 bases that match TRBD2. V shed 5 bases and J 1 base; nucleotides not matched to a gene: 6. The CDR3 sequence is 16 residues long. In germline, CDR1 is SGHDT, CDR2 YYEEEE. In nucleotides, the CDR3 is TGTGCCAGCAGTTTACTAGCGGGGAGTTCCTACAATGAGCAGTTCTTC. Translation: CASSLLAGSSYNEQFF.

J is TRBJ1-6 and V is TRBV19; the D gene is possibly TRBD1 (5 bases). V was pared by 5 bases and J by 11 bases, with 19 bases between. CDR3 length: 15 residues. CDR1 LNHDA and CDR2 SQIVND come from the germline V gene (reference sequence). The CDR3 coding sequence is TGTGCCAGTAGTTCCCGGGGACTACCCGATCCACCCCTCCACTTT. As protein: CASSSRGLPDPPLHF.

The rearrangement uses TRBV3-1 (or the pseudogene TRBV3-2) and TRBJ1-3; D ambiguous. V dropped 4 bases and J dropped 0 bases, with 10 bases sitting between them. Germline CDR1 reads LGHDT; CDR2 reads YNNKEL (reference sequence). The CDR3 has 15 amino acids. CDR3 loop: CASSRSSSSGNTIYF. The CDR3 nucleotides read TGTGCCAGCAGCCGATCAAGTAGCTCTGGAAACACCATATATTTT.

This clone was counted a few times. The gene calls are TRBV5-6 and TRBJ2-1; D is possibly TRBD2 (6 bases). This CDR3 contains 15 residues. Germline CDR1 and CDR2: SGHDT and YYEEEE. V shed 0 bases and J shed 3 bases, with 10 bases lying between them. The CDR3 DNA reads TGTGCCAGCAGCTTGGGGATTAGCGGCTACAATGAGCAGTTCTTC. This sequence encodes CASSLGISGYNEQFF.

This chain connects TRBV4-2 to TRBJ2-2; D is unclear. Germline values: CDR1 LGHNA, CDR2 YNFKEQ. The V gene lost 1 base and the J gene lost 3 bases, with 6 bases spanning the gap. CDR3 length: 14 residues. The CDR3 is CASSQVADTGELFF. CDR3 in DNA: TGTGCCAGCAGCCAAGTGGCAGACACCGGGGAGCTGTTTTTT.

The chain carries TRBV6-5 and TRBJ1-2; 9 nucleotides line up with TRBD1. In germline, CDR1 is MNHEY, CDR2 SVGAGI. V dropped 6 bases and J dropped 4; count of bases not matched to a gene: 9. The CDR3 length is 15 residues. CDR3 in DNA: TGTGCCAGCAGCCTAACTCCGACAGGGGGCTATGGCTACACCTTC. Encoded protein: CASSLTPTGGYGYTF.

This clone has a count of ten or more. The chain recombines TRBV19 with TRBJ2-6, with 11 nucleotides matching TRBD2. The V segment lost 6 bases and the J segment 0 bases; nucleotides outside the gene matches: 16. Germline CDR1 is LNHDA and CDR2 is SQIVND (reference sequence). The CDR3 contains 21 residues. CDR3 coding DNA: TGTGCCAGTAGCCGATACTTACTCCTAGCGGGAGGTCACTCTGGGGCCAACGTCCTGACTTTC. Its translation: CASSRYLLLAGGHSGANVLTF.

The chain is built from TRBV28 and TRBJ1-4, with TRBD1 as a possible D gene (5 bases). The CDR3 runs to 15 residues. CDR1 is MDHEN, CDR2 SYDVKM, per germline. V lost 6 bases to trimming and J lost 8 bases, with 19 bases between them. The CDR3 spells CASSSTLGGGEKLFF. The CDR3 DNA reads TGTGCCAGCAGCTCCACCCTCGGGGGAGGGGAAAAACTGTTTTTT.

The genes are TRBV15 and TRBJ1-1; maybe TRBD1 (6 bases). The CDR3 length is 14 residues. V was pared by 5 bases and J by 8 bases, with 18 bases between. CDR1 and CDR2 from the germline V gene are LNHNV and YYDKDF (reference sequence). CDR3 sequence reads: CATSGNRVSPEAFF. CDR3 sequence (DNA): TGTGCCACCAGCGGGAACAGGGTCAGCCCGGAAGCTTTCTTT.

The chain uses TRBV11-2 and TRBJ1-2; TRBD1 agrees at 8 bases. Losses at the gene ends were 6 bases for V and 4 bases for J; bases not matched to a gene: 1. The CDR3 covers 12 residues. CDR1 is SGHAT, CDR2 FQNNGV, per germline. CDR3 in DNA: TGTGCCAGCAGGGGACAGGCCTATGGCTACACCTTC. Amino acids: CASRGQAYGYTF.

This sequence joins TRBV12-3 or TRBV12-4 and TRBJ1-1, with D perhaps TRBD1 (6 bases). The V and J ends lost 5 bases and 0 bases respectively, with 7 bases between them. The CDR3 is 13 amino acids. The CDR3 nucleotides are TGTGCCAGCAGTACAGGGTTGAACACTGAAGCTTTCTTT. Residues: CASSTGLNTEAFF.

CDR3 sequence reads: CSAKGQGRGEAFF. CDR3 coding DNA: TGCAGCGCCAAGGGACAGGGAAGGGGTGAAGCTTTCTTT. The chain is built from TRBV29-1 and TRBJ1-1, with 9 bases lining up with TRBD1. Germline V gene sequence: CDR1 SQVTM, CDR2 ANQGSEA. V shed 7 bases, J shed 7 bases, and the junction held 10 bases outside the gene matches. The CDR3 has 13 amino acids.

The chain has TRBV30 and TRBJ1-1, with TRBD1 matching 12 bases. With 3 bases clipped from V and 5 bases from J, the junction kept 13 bases outside the gene matches. The CDR3 length is 17 residues. Germline V lookup: CDR1 GTSNPN, CDR2 SVGIG (reference sequence). CDR3 nucleotides: TGTGCCTGGAGCGATAGAGGGGACAGGGGGCTTAGAACTGAAGCTTTCTTT. Amino acids: CAWSDRGDRGLRTEAFF.

The rearrangement joins TRBV30 to TRBJ1-5, with D possibly being TRBD1 (6 bases). With 3 bases removed from V and 6 bases from J, the gap between germline ends came to 12 bases. There are 13 residues in the CDR3. Germline assignment: CDR1 GTSNPN and CDR2 SVGIG (reference sequence). The CDR3 protein is CAWSTQGGQPQHF. In DNA, the CDR3 is TGTGCCTGGAGCACTCAAGGGGGTCAGCCCCAGCATTTT.

This chain connects TRBV11-3 to TRBJ2-3; 7 bases match TRBD2. V shed 1 base and J 1 base; nucleotides not matched to a gene: 8. CDR1 is SGHNT, CDR2 YENEEA, per germline. This CDR3 is built from 17 residues. CDR3 DNA: TGTGCCAGCAGCTTAGGCTGGGAGGGTGTCGGCACAGATACGCAGTATTTT. Its translation: CASSLGWEGVGTDTQYF. The variable domain in full, with the rest retrieved from reference TRBV11-3 and TRBJ2-3, is EAGVVQSPRYKIIEKKQPVAFWCNPISGHNTLYWYLQNLGQGPELLIRYENEEAVDDSQLPKDRFSAERLKGVDSTLKIQPAELGDSAVYLCASSLGWEGVGTDTQYFGPGTRLTVL.

The chain employs TRBV5-6 and TRBJ1-6; D remains ambiguous. Germline-derived CDR1 and CDR2 are SGHDT and YYEEEE. The CDR3 contains 14 residues. V lost 3 bases to trimming and J lost 3 bases, with 7 bases between them. CDR3 DNA: TGTGCCAGCAGCTCTCACAACTATAATTCACCCCTCCACTTT. Amino acid sequence: CASSSHNYNSPLHF.

In nucleotides, the CDR3 is TGTGCCAGTCGGATTCAGGCGGGCGGGCAAGAGACCCAGTACTTC. It is translated as CASRIQAGGQETQYF. This rearrangement joins TRBV19 to TRBJ2-5, with D perhaps matching TRBD2 (5 bases). Trimming left V 8 bases short and J 2 bases short, with 18 bases between. Germline V lookup: CDR1 LNHDA, CDR2 SQIVND (reference sequence). The CDR3 is 15 amino acids.

The J gene is TRBJ2-2, the V gene TRBV15; perhaps TRBD2 as D (6 bases). V was clipped by 6 bases and J by 7 bases, with 18 bases between them. The CDR3 has 15 amino acids. Germline lookup yields CDR1 LNHNV and CDR2 YYDKDF (reference sequence). This chain's CDR3 is CATRTNRDSYGELFF. The DNA for the CDR3 is TGTGCCACCAGAACCAACCGGGACTCGTACGGGGAGCTGTTTTTT.

J is TRBJ2-7 and V is TRBV11-2; 11 bases are a match to TRBD2. This CDR3 region has 15 residues. Trimming at V came to 4 bases and at J to 6 bases, leaving 8 bases not matched to a gene. The germline CDR1 and CDR2 sequences are SGHAT and FQNNGV. The CDR3 is CASSSTTSGGSEQYF. The CDR3 DNA is TGTGCCAGCAGCTCAACAACTAGCGGGGGCTCCGAGCAGTACTTC.